This T cell receptor (beta chain) emerged from a study of T-cell reconstitution after alpha-beta-depleted transplantation in children. Findings of the study overall: Most T-cell counts and diversity one year after the transplant came from T cells that were newly produced. It was surviving recipient T cells and thymic progenitors that gave some patients high TCRbeta diversity at day 60. Approximately two months post-transplant, alpha-beta T cells reportedly originated from several hundred expanded graft clones.

Of note for this clonotype: As yet, its antigen is unknown.

This sample's TCRbeta library carried unique molecular identifier barcodes. TCRdb redid the calling of the PCR reads with MiXCR, one entry per CDR3 protein. Of about a million distinct CDR3 sequences listed, about 29% are singletons. The CDR3 is made up of 17 amino acids. Per the germline V gene, CDR1 is MGHRA and CDR2 is YSYEKL. Trimming cost V 4 bases and J 4 bases; bases outside gene matches: 10. The J gene is TRBJ1-6, the V gene TRBV4-1; TRBD1 matches at 7 bases. The sequencing used PBMCs, mostly from graft donor cells, collected 360 days after TCRalphabeta/CD19-depleted stem cell transplant. This clonotype was sampled from a boy younger than two who had a stem cell transplant for SCID, so the T cells may come from the graft donor. CDR3 in amino acids: CASSPPPGQLYNSPLHF. The CDR3 DNA is TGCGCCAGCAGCCCACCCCCGGGACAGCTTTATAATTCACCCCTCCACTTT.